Listed below are T cell receptor beta chains from one sample, sequenced in a study of blood T cells in healthy people across ages. TCRdb re-called the 5' RACE reads with MiXCR, one entry per CDR3 protein. The repertoire holds about 640,000 distinct CDR3 sequences, with 58% as singletons. Sequences were obtained from blood. These receptor sequences come from a man aged 55 to 70 in good health. Each CDR3 is given with its conserved first and last residue. A D gene is named only where the DNA matches it firmly. Where a row states a size, it is once, few, many or the class of an expanded clone; other rows omit it.

D,size,J,V,length,CDR3,DNA
.,.,TRBJ2-4,TRBV24-1,17,CATSDRDSRGAKNIQYF,TGTGCCACCAGTGATAGGGACAGCCGGGGGGCCAAAAACATTCAGTACTTC
.,.,TRBJ1-6,TRBV20-1,13,CSARGGNNSPLHF,TGCAGTGCTAGAGGGGGGAATAATTCACCCCTCCACTTT
.,.,TRBJ2-7,TRBV4-1,15,CASSQVSDSSHEQYF,TGCGCCAGCAGCCAAGTCTCGGACAGCTCCCACGAGCAGTACTTC
TRBD1,few,TRBJ1-5,TRBV20-1,13,CSASQGDNQPQHF,TGCAGTGCTAGTCAGGGGGACAATCAGCCCCAGCATTTT
TRBD1,.,TRBJ1-2,TRBV27,14,CASGTTGGNYGYTF,TGTGCCAGCGGTACGACAGGGGGAAACTATGGCTACACCTTC
.,many,TRBJ1-5,TRBV28,17,CASSLFSVGVSNQPQHF,TGTGCCAGCAGTTTGTTCTCGGTGGGGGTAAGCAATCAGCCCCAGCATTTT
TRBD1,few,TRBJ2-1,TRBV28,14,CASSFQDRGRLKFF,TGTGCCAGCAGTTTTCAAGACAGGGGGCGTCTTAAGTTCTTC
.,.,TRBJ2-1,TRBV18,13,CASSREIQREQFF,TGTGCCAGCTCACGAGAAATTCAGAGGGAGCAGTTCTTC
.,few,TRBJ2-4,TRBV20-1,14,CSANSGIAKNIQYF,TGCAGTGCGAACTCAGGGATAGCCAAAAACATTCAGTACTTC
.,.,TRBJ1-6,TRBV5-1,15,CASSMQGTYNSPLHF,TGCGCCAGCAGCATGCAAGGAACCTATAATTCACCCCTCCACTTT
TRBD1,.,TRBJ2-7,TRBV27,14,CASSPGQGLNEQYF,TGTGCCAGCAGTCCTGGACAGGGTTTGAACGAGCAGTACTTC
.,.,TRBJ2-1,TRBV5-5,14,CASSSAGNYNEQFF,TGTGCCAGCAGCTCCGCGGGCAACTACAATGAGCAGTTCTTC
TRBD1,.,TRBJ2-3,TRBV11-2,16,CASSFTGQLLTDTQYF,TGTGCCAGCAGCTTTACGGGACAGCTTCTCACAGATACGCAGTATTTT
.,.,TRBJ2-7,TRBV5-1,15,CASSLTGTMIYEQYF,TGCGCCAGCAGCCTCACCGGGACAATGATCTACGAGCAGTACTTC
.,once,TRBJ2-2,TRBV25-1,14,CASSGVQGYGELFF,TGTGCCAGCAGTGGAGTCCAGGGGTACGGGGAGCTGTTTTTT
TRBD1,once,TRBJ1-5,TRBV7-9,14,CASSTVGQYQPQHF,TGTGCCAGCAGCACAGTGGGACAGTATCAGCCCCAGCATTTT
.,few,TRBJ1-4,TRBV28,14,CASQDSQTNEKLFF,TGTGCCAGCCAAGACAGTCAAACTAATGAAAAACTGTTTTTT